The 23 T cell receptor beta chains below were found in one sample sequenced in a study of blood T cell repertoires in COVID-19. TCRdb keeps only in-frame clones here, not all; method: immunoSEQ multiplex PCR. The sample includes about 350,000 clones, about 86% of them seen just once. Sequences were obtained from peripheral blood. All receptors derive from a woman aged 60-75 years with COVID-19, enrolled during active disease.

The V and J genes are TRBV4-3 and TRBJ1-2; D is perhaps TRBD1 (5 bases). The CDR3 contains 15 residues. Trimming pared 0 bases from V and 1 base from J, leaving 9 bases between. The germline V gene has CDR1 LGHNA and CDR2 YSLEER. The CDR3 spells CASSQDRQRNYGYTF. As DNA, the CDR3 is TGCGCCAGCAGCCAAGATCGACAGCGTAACTATGGCTACACCTTC.

The table lists this clone with a count of one. V is TRBV12-3 or TRBV12-4 and J is TRBJ2-7, with TRBD1 as a possible D gene (6 bases). CDR3 length: 13 residues. Trimming left V 3 bases short and J 12 bases short, with 18 bases between. CDR3: CASSFGTPYDRYF. The CDR3 nucleotides are TGTGCCAGCAGTTTCGGGACACCCTACGATCGGTACTTC.

The table lists this clone with a count of one. This sequence joins TRBV14 and TRBJ1-1; 8 bases match TRBD1. After removal of 0 bases from V and 4 bases from J, the junction contained 10 bases not matched to a gene. The length of the CDR3 is 17 residues. Germline V CDR1 and CDR2: SGHDN, FVKESK. DNA for the CDR3: TGTGCCAGCAGCCAAGACCATGGGACAGGCTCCCTCACTGAAGCTTTCTTT. This translates into CASSQDHGTGSLTEAFF.

The chain combines TRBV9 with TRBJ2-3; TRBD2 matches 12 bases. The CDR3 is 16 residues long. Per the germline V gene, CDR1 is SGDLS and CDR2 is YYNGEE. Trimming cost V 1 base and J 2 bases; bases outside gene matches: 2. The CDR3 loop is CASSVTSGGNTDTQYF. CDR3 nucleotide sequence: TGTGCCAGCAGCGTAACTAGCGGGGGGAACACAGATACGCAGTATTTT.

This chain uses TRBV5-4 with TRBJ2-1; D perhaps matches TRBD2 (5 bases). The V and J ends lost 4 bases and 7 bases respectively, with 18 bases between them. The CDR3 is 15 amino acids. Germline V gives CDR1 SGHNT, CDR2 YYREEE (reference sequence). The CDR3 here is CASSQVNKAENEQFF. The CDR3, as DNA: TGTGCCAGCAGCCAGGTGAATAAAGCGGAAAATGAGCAGTTCTTC. The full variable domain, its missing parts supplied by reference TRBV5-4 and TRBJ2-1, is ETGVTQSPTHLIKTRGQQVTLRCSSQSGHNTVSWYQQALGQGPQFIFQYYREEENGRGNFPPRFSGLQFPNYSSELNVNALELDDSALYLCASSQVNKAENEQFFGPGTRLTVL.

The chain links TRBV11-2 to TRBJ2-1; 10 bases map to TRBD2. This CDR3 spans 15 amino acids. CDR1 is SGHAT and CDR2 is FQNNGV in the germline V gene. V shed 1 base, J shed 8 bases, and the junction held 5 bases outside the gene matches. The CDR3 DNA is TGTGCCAGCAGCTTAGGACTAGCGGGTCTCTATGAGCAGTTCTTC. This codes for CASSLGLAGLYEQFF.

In this sample, this clone turned up a few times. The chain recombines TRBV6-4 with TRBJ1-5; no reliable D call. The CDR3 loop spans 16 amino acids. V lost 2 bases to trimming and J lost 2 bases, with 13 bases between them. Germline V gene lookup returns CDR1 MRHNA and CDR2 SNTAGT. CDR3 region: CASSDARELGNQPQHF. CDR3 nucleotide sequence: TGTGCCAGCAGTGACGCGCGGGAATTGGGCAATCAGCCCCAGCATTTT.

This clone was counted a single time. The DNA is omitted, as the CDR3 cannot be located on it reliably, and the CDR3 follows TCRdb's listing. The V gene is TRBV27, the J gene TRBJ2-1; TRBD2 was called by the table and not checked on the DNA. Germline V CDR1 and CDR2: MNHEY, SMNVEV (reference sequence). The CDR3 spans 16 residues, counting both ends. The CDR3 reads CASSSSPGLAPGEQFF.

The chain combines TRBV7-6 with TRBJ2-3, with 14 bases aligning to TRBD2. CDR1 is SGHVS, CDR2 FNYEAQ, per germline. The V and J ends lost 4 bases and 2 bases, in that order; junction bases with no gene match: 5. CDR3 size: 17 residues. CDR3 nucleotide sequence: TGTGCCAGCAGCTCCGGACTAGCGGGGGGTAACACAGATACGCAGTATTTT. This codes for CASSSGLAGGNTDTQYF. The whole variable domain, remainder taken from reference TRBV7-6 and TRBJ2-3, is GAGVSQSPRYKVTKRGQDVALRCDPISGHVSLYWYRQALGQGPEFLTYFNYEAQQDKSGLPNDRFSAERPEGSISTLTIQRTEQRDSAMYRCASSSGLAGGNTDTQYFGPGTRLTVL.

J is TRBJ1-5 and V is TRBV15; TRBD1 matches at 9 bases. This CDR3 region has 16 residues. V lost 1 base, J lost 6 bases, and 7 bases stayed unmatched. Per the germline V gene, CDR1 is LNHNV and CDR2 is YYDKDF (reference sequence). CDR3 DNA: TGTGCCACCAGCAGAGGGAAGGACAGGGGAAGTCAGCCCCAGCATTTT. Translated, it gives CATSRGKDRGSQPQHF.

The J gene is TRBJ1-2, the V gene TRBV18; D perhaps matches TRBD1 (5 bases). Germline CDR1 and CDR2: KGHSH and LQKENI. V lost 4 bases to trimming and J lost 2 bases, with 8 bases between them. This CDR3 has 13 amino acids. CDR3 DNA sequence: TGTGCCAGCTCACAGGACACCAACTATGGCTACACCTTC. Residues: CASSQDTNYGYTF. The full variable domain, in which reference TRBV18 and TRBJ1-2 provide the parts outside the CDR3, is NAGVMQNPRHLVRRRGQEARLRCSPMKGHSHVYWYRQLPEEGLKFMVYLQKENIIDESGMPKERFSAEFPKEGPSILRIQQVVRGDSAAYFCASSQDTNYGYTFGSGTRLTVV.

V usage is TRBV4-1 and J usage is TRBJ2-7; 10 positions match TRBD2. V lost 0 bases, J lost 0 bases, and 2 bases stayed unmatched. The length of the CDR3 is 16 residues. CDR1 and CDR2 (germline): MGHRA, YSYEKL. The CDR3 nucleotides are TGCGCCAGCAGCCAAGAGGCTAGCGGGAGCTCCTACGAGCAGTACTTC. This gives the protein CASSQEASGSSYEQYF.

This clone was recorded a few times. This chain connects TRBV7-2 to TRBJ1-2; 7 bases are a match to TRBD1. The germline CDR1 and CDR2 sequences are SGHTA and FQGNSA. With V trimmed by 5 bases and J by 2 bases, 2 bases remained unmatched. The CDR3 has 13 amino acids. CDR3 protein: CASSPTGNYGYTF. For the CDR3, the DNA is TGTGCCAGCAGCCCGACAGGGAACTATGGCTACACCTTC.

This clone was counted ten times or more. The V call is TRBV18, the J call TRBJ1-1; D remains unclear. Germline V lookup: CDR1 KGHSH, CDR2 LQKENI. This CDR3 has 15 residues. V gave up 1 base and J gave up 3 bases, with 12 bases separating them. The CDR3 DNA follows: TGTGCCAGCTCACCACGCCGCGAGGGCGACACTGAAGCTTTCTTT. Translating gives CASSPRREGDTEAFF.

The genes are TRBV7-3 and TRBJ2-7, with 8 bases matching TRBD1. Per the germline V gene, CDR1 is SGHTA and CDR2 is FQGTGA. This CDR3 is 15 amino acids long. Trimming at V came to 1 base and at J to 2 bases, leaving 4 bases not matched to a gene. CDR3 DNA: TGTGCCAGCAGCTTAAGCGGACAGGGCCCCTACGAGCAGTACTTC. This gives the protein CASSLSGQGPYEQYF.

This clone appeared many times. The chain carries TRBV11-3 and TRBJ2-7; the D gene is possibly TRBD1 (6 bases). The CDR3 extends over 12 amino acids. Trimming took off 6 bases at V and 6 bases at J, with 12 bases between the two ends. Germline loops: CDR1 SGHNT, CDR2 YENEEA. The CDR3 region is CASSQQGFEQYF. The CDR3 DNA reads as TGTGCCAGCAGTCAACAGGGCTTCGAGCAGTACTTC.

This sequence joins TRBV10-3 and TRBJ1-2, with 8 bases lining up with TRBD1. From germline, CDR1 is ENHRY and CDR2 SYGVKD. The CDR3 loop spans 15 amino acids. V shed 3 bases and J 6 bases; nucleotides not matched to a gene: 9. The CDR3 here is CAISDPLTGVNGYTF. The CDR3 nucleotides are TGTGCCATCAGTGATCCCCTGACAGGGGTTAATGGCTACACCTTC.

Worth noting for this clone: The sample holds other DNA sequences that translate to the same CDR3. The chain has TRBV18 and TRBJ1-6; no firm D call. CDR1 is KGHSH, CDR2 LQKENI, per germline. The CDR3 sequence is 14 residues long. Trimming took 2 bases from V and 5 from J, leaving 7 bases between them. CDR3: CASSPGQNNSPLHF. CDR3 coding DNA: TGTGCCAGCTCACCAGGGCAAAATAATTCACCCCTCCACTTT.

The J gene is TRBJ1-1, the V gene TRBV9; 11 nucleotides match TRBD1. The CDR3 length is 15 residues. V lost 0 bases to trimming and J lost 4 bases; unmatched junction nucleotides: 2. Germline V gene lookup returns CDR1 SGDLS and CDR2 YYNGEE. The CDR3 coding sequence is TGTGCCAGCAGCGTAGAGGGGACAGGGGGCACTGAAGCTTTCTTT. Its protein product is CASSVEGTGGTEAFF.

In its sample, this clone was seen a few times. The rearrangement links TRBV10-3 to TRBJ1-6; no firm D call. Germline CDR1 ENHRY, CDR2 SYGVKD. V was clipped by 4 bases and J by 4 bases, with 8 bases between them. This CDR3 has 14 amino acids. For the CDR3, the DNA is TGTGCCATCAGTGTCGAGTCTTATAATTCACCCCTCCACTTT. It is translated as CAISVESYNSPLHF.

V is TRBV15 and J is TRBJ2-5; D is possibly TRBD1 (5 bases). Trimming took 3 bases from V and 4 from J, leaving 15 bases between them. The CDR3 covers 15 residues. Germline V gives CDR1 LNHNV, CDR2 YYDKDF (reference sequence). CDR3 sequence: CATSSLLGQGETQYF. The DNA of the CDR3 is TGTGCCACCAGCAGCCTCCTAGGCCAGGGAGAGACCCAGTACTTC.

The genes are TRBV5-5 and TRBJ1-2, with TRBD1 identical over 10 bases. The length of the CDR3 is 17 residues. Germline loops: CDR1 SGHKS, CDR2 YYEKEE (reference sequence). The junction had 16 bases not matched to a gene; V was cut back by 4 bases and J by 7 bases. CDR3 sequence: CASSDEDRGALVPGYTF. CDR3 nucleotides: TGTGCCAGCAGCGATGAGGACAGGGGGGCCCTTGTTCCTGGCTACACCTTC.

The genes are TRBV19 and TRBJ1-6; tentatively, D is TRBD1 (5 bases). Per the germline V gene, CDR1 is LNHDA and CDR2 is SQIVND (reference sequence). V lost 3 bases and J 11 bases, leaving 20 bases between the germline ends. This CDR3 has 16 residues. CDR3 protein: CASSIGRRGSGAPLHF. The CDR3 DNA follows: TGTGCCAGTAGTATTGGAAGGAGGGGTTCCGGGGCACCCCTCCACTTT. The full variable domain, completed using reference TRBV19 and TRBJ1-6, is DGGITQSPKYLFRKEGQNVTLSCEQNLNHDAMYWYRQDPGQGLRLIYYSQIVNDFQKGDIAEGYSVSREKKESFPLTVTSAQKNPTAFYLCASSIGRRGSGAPLHFGNGTRLTVT.